A selection of T cell receptor beta chains follows, all from one sample in a study of graft-versus-host responses after intestinal transplantation. The antigens these receptors bind are not known. TCRdb's table, derived via immunoSEQ multiplex PCR, lists solely in-frame clones and lacks some. Of about 100,000 clones listed, 87% are singletons. Sequencing used unstimulated CD4+ T cells sorted from spleen or lymph node cells, obtained before transplant. The receptors stem from a human donor who was the organ donor for an intestinal transplant. Both conserved end residues are trimmed from each CDR3. The order of the fields is V gene, J gene, CDR3 protein.

V: TRBV5-6
J: TRBJ1-5
CDR3: ASSSKGQGMKPQH

V: TRBV29-1
J: TRBJ2-1
CDR3: SVGWGEQF

V: TRBV30
J: TRBJ1-6
CDR3: AWSVQGGNSPLH

V: TRBV25-1
J: TRBJ1-1
CDR3: ASSEPGNTEAF

V: TRBV28
J: TRBJ2-7
CDR3: ASRGGLRAYEQY

V: TRBV10-3
J: TRBJ1-5
CDR3: AISDNAGNQPQH

V: TRBV6-1
J: TRBJ1-1
CDR3: ASSTVWNTEAF

V: TRBV6-1
J: TRBJ1-2
CDR3: ATGRGSRGYT

V: TRBV5-8
J: TRBJ2-2
CDR3: ASSLWAAGELF

V: TRBV6-5
J: TRBJ1-6
CDR3: ASSGGTYNSPLH

V: TRBV11-2
J: TRBJ1-1
CDR3: ASSFRTGGMDTEAF

V: TRBV13
J: TRBJ1-5
CDR3: ASSLGQGAQPQH

V: TRBV5-1
J: TRBJ1-2
CDR3: ASSLEAAYGYT

V: TRBV4-2
J: TRBJ1-4
CDR3: ASSQDRGGGRENEKLF

V: TRBV6-5
J: TRBJ1-2
CDR3: ASSYSGTGHYGYT

V: TRBV18
J: TRBJ1-6
CDR3: ASSPALETNSPLH

V: TRBV7-8
J: NA
CDR3: ASSSPGTGRAYEQY

V: TRBV7-9
J: TRBJ1-6
CDR3: ASSLGGERGSPLH

V: TRBV18
J: TRBJ2-7
CDR3: ASSPLAGQGNEQY

V: TRBV6-4
J: TRBJ2-2
CDR3: ASSEKGGTGELF

V: TRBV18
J: TRBJ1-5
CDR3: ASSPVQNNQPQH

V: TRBV18
J: TRBJ1-1
CDR3: ASSPDRSLTEAF

V: TRBV6-1
J: TRBJ2-7
CDR3: ASSQRGGGYEQY

V: TRBV10-3
J: TRBJ2-7
CDR3: AISNGTYEQY

V: TRBV28
J: TRBJ2-7
CDR3: ASRSSVTYEQY

V: TRBV27
J: TRBJ2-3
CDR3: ASSFDPFSTQY

V: TRBV6-5
J: TRBJ2-1
CDR3: ASSYGDRYNEQF

V: TRBV6-1
J: TRBJ2-2
CDR3: ASSGPGWRGTGELF

V: TRBV6-6
J: TRBJ2-3
CDR3: ASSYSKAGTMQY

V: TRBV27
J: TRBJ1-1
CDR3: ASSLDRQNTEAF

V: TRBV5-1
J: TRBJ2-7
CDR3: ASSRSGIRGVGLVQQY

V: TRBV7-5
J: TRBJ2-7
CDR3: VRSFRADRGHEQY

V: TRBV6-1
J: TRBJ1-5
CDR3: ASSERGRQPQH

V: TRBV5-1
J: TRBJ2-4
CDR3: ASSPLRQDLKNIQY

V: TRBV28
J: TRBJ2-7
CDR3: ASTPGGSSYEQY

V: TRBV6-5
J: TRBJ1-6
CDR3: ASSYGQGGHSPLH

V: TRBV30
J: TRBJ1-1
CDR3: ARNPLPSTEAF

V: TRBV9
J: TRBJ2-2
CDR3: ASSVEASGGLSGELF

V: TRBV30
J: TRBJ2-2
CDR3: AWSPARGIANTGELF

V: TRBV6-6
J: TRBJ1-4
CDR3: ASILPQGGDEKLF

V: TRBV7-6
J: TRBJ2-1
CDR3: ASSPEAGGPNEQF

V: TRBV1
J: TRBJ2-5
CDR3: TSSHQETQY

V: TRBV13
J: TRBJ2-7
CDR3: ASSLRGGGPYEQY

V: TRBV2
J: TRBJ2-7
CDR3: ASSDSTGTGVYEQY

V: TRBV11-1
J: TRBJ2-2
CDR3: ASSSDTGELF

V: TRBV7-6
J: TRBJ2-1
CDR3: ASSLGGQVPF

V: TRBV5-4
J: TRBJ1-6
CDR3: ASSLGPGSYNSPLH

V: TRBV2
J: TRBJ1-1
CDR3: ARSRTGSPEAF

V: TRBV5-5
J: TRBJ1-1
CDR3: ASSPGTANTEAF

V: TRBV5-6
J: TRBJ1-2
CDR3: ASSSGTFGYT

V: TRBV30
J: TRBJ2-2
CDR3: ACKTSGSNTGELF

V: TRBV10-1
J: TRBJ2-3
CDR3: ASREGLAGTDTQY

V: TRBV19
J: TRBJ2-7
CDR3: ASSIRGGSFIYEQY

V: TRBV18
J: TRBJ1-5
CDR3: ASSPSGGNQPQH

V: TRBV2
J: TRBJ1-5
CDR3: ASSENGNFNSNQPQH